This T cell receptor beta chain was sequenced during a study of vaccination and CD4 T cells after COVID-19. Germline values: CDR1 DFQATT, CDR2 SNEGSKA (reference sequence). The trim removed 6 bases at V and 5 bases at J, leaving 7 bases unmatched. The CDR3 runs 15 residues. The treatment denotes: roughly 10-day PBMC culture with coronavirus spike peptide pools or control peptides (ViraFEST assay). Worth noting for this clonotype: As yet, its antigen is unknown.

Cultured CD4+ T cell DNA underwent sequencing with the Oncomine TCR Beta short-read assay. Using its own MiXCR run on the PCR reads, TCRdb lists one record per CDR3 protein. The sample includes roughly 20,000 distinct CDR3 sequences, around half of them seen just once. The sequence was collected from a human donor who had recovered from COVID-19. What was sequenced was CD4+ T cells from blood, cultured in vitro. J is TRBJ1-6 and V is TRBV20-1; TRBD1 agrees at 10 bases. CDR3 nucleotide sequence: TGCAGTGCGCCGACAGGGGGCCGAGATAATTCACCCCTCCACTTT. Amino acids: CSAPTGGRDNSPLHF.